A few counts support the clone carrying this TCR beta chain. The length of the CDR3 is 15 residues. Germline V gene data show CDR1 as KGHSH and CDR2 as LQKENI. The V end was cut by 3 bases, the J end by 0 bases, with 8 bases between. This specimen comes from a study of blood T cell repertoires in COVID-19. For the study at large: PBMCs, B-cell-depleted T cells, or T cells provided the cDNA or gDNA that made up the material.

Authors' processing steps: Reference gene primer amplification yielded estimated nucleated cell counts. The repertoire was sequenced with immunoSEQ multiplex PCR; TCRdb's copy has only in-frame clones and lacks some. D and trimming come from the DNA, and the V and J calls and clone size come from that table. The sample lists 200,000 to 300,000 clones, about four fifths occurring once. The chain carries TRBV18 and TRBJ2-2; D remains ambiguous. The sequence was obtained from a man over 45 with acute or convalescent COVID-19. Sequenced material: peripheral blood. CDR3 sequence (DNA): TGTGCCAGCTCACCTAAAAGCGCGAACACCGGGGAGCTGTTTTTT. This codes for CASSPKSANTGELFF. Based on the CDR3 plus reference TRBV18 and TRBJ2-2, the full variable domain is NAGVMQNPRHLVRRRGQEARLRCSPMKGHSHVYWYRQLPEEGLKFMVYLQKENIIDESGMPKERFSAEFPKEGPSILRIQQVVRGDSAAYFCASSPKSANTGELFFGEGSRLTVL.